This T cell receptor beta chain derives from a study of shared clonotypes between healthy human individuals. Overall study results and limits: Some naive CD4 clonotypes, about 5%, turned up in common across four donors.

Cells designated naive CD8 were CD45RO-negative and were positively selected for CCR7, with terminally differentiated effector memory CD45RA+ cells excluded. Donors were healthy HIV-negative adults without recent acute infections or vaccinations. All donors were Caucasian adults living in Nashville, Tennessee. It was at deep level that the assay was run. The table came from immunoSEQ multiplex PCR; TCRdb's copy has only in-frame clones and leaves some out. The sample lists roughly 2 million clones; about 94% were seen once. Turning to this clone: Its antigen is unidentified.

The TCR was taken from a man in his late teens or twenties in good health. The source material was naive CD8+ T cells sorted from blood.

CDR3 in DNA: TGTGCCAGCAGTTACTCGACAGGGGAGAAGGCCGGGGAGCTGTTTTTT. As protein: CASSYSTGEKAGELFF. V gene TRBV6-5 combines with J gene TRBJ2-2, with 8 nucleotides matching TRBD1. The junction had 6 bases not matched to a gene; V was cut back by 0 bases and J by 6 bases. CDR3 length: 16 residues. Germline CDR1 reads MNHEY; CDR2 reads SVGAGI.